The present TCR delta chain was sequenced within a study of gamma-delta T cells after stem cell transplantation. This CDR3 is 18 amino acids long. CDR1 and CDR2 (germline): GEAIGNYY, EKD. Trimming left V 0 bases short and J 1 base short, with 20 bases between. TCRdb re-identified clones in the RT-PCR reads via CATT. Among 11,000 to 15,000 delta-chain clones listed, about 30% were seen once. The sequence came from a human donor. It is not recorded whose cells these are; they may come from a transplant donor. Sequencing used gamma-delta T cells. This rearrangement joins TRDV2 to TRDJ1; tentatively, D is TRDD3 (6 bases). CDR3 in DNA: TGTGCCTGTGACACCCTTGTTCCTGGGGTATACGTCACCGATAAACTCATCTTT. Residues: CACDTLVPGVYVTDKLIF.